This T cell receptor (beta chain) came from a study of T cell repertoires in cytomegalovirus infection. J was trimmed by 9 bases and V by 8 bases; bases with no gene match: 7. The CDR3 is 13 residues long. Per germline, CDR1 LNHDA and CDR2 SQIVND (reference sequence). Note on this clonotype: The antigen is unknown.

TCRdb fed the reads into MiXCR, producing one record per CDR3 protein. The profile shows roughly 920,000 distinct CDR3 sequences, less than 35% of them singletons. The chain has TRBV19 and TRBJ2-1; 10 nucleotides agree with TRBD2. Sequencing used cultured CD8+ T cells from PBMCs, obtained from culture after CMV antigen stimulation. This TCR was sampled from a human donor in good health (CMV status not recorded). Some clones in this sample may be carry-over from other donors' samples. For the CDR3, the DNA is TGTGCCAGTCTGAGCGGGGGGGCACGTGAGCAGTTCTTC. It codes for CASLSGGAREQFF.